This T cell receptor (beta chain) was recovered during a study of vaccination effects on CD4 cells after COVID-19. Study background: Each culture well received some 2.2 million PBMC. These cells were then cultured in IMDM with 8.5 to 10 IU/ml IL-2 and roughly 10 ug/ml peptides.

Using immunoSEQ multiplex PCR, the repertoire was profiled, and TCRdb retains in-frame clones only, with some absent. Of 25,000 to 35,000 clones listed, around 70% are singletons. To note about this clone: What it binds is not known.

Points from the study as a whole: Among infection- and vaccine-induced clones, marked clonal contraction occurred late after vaccination.

After removal of 4 bases from V and 5 bases from J, the junction contained 6 bases not matched to a gene. This CDR3 has 15 amino acids. CDR1 is SGDLS, CDR2 YYNGEE, per germline. The authors isolated CD4+ T cells after approximately 9 days of culture. Participants were given two doses of BNT162b2 or mRNA-1273 vaccine. None of these healthy vaccinees had been infected with SARS-CoV-2 before vaccination. Half-medium changes using IL-2 medium occurred on days 3 and 7. The chain uses TRBV9 and TRBJ1-6, with 7 bases lining up with TRBD1. The clonotype originates from a human donor who received a COVID-19 vaccine. Sequencing was performed on CD4+ T cells from PBMCs cultured without peptide, taken after COVID-19 vaccination. This CDR3 reads CASSPWDSNNSPLHF. CDR3 coding DNA: TGTGCCAGCAGCCCCTGGGACAGCAATAATTCACCCCTCCACTTT.